A selection of T cell receptor beta chains follows, all from one sample in a study of cytomegalovirus exposure and HLA in healthy donors. This table comes from immunoSEQ multiplex PCR, and its TCRdb copy is limited to in-frame clones, with some not included. The sample yields about 160,000 clones, about 71% seen once. Sequenced sample: PBMCs. The receptors derive from a woman aged 25 to 39 in good health and CMV-seronegative. Each CDR3 is given with its conserved first and last residue. The D gene is left open where the match is weak. The size entry is marked missing in some rows and otherwise reads once, few, many or a size class.

CDR3nt | CDR3aa | d_gene | j_gene | v_gene | abundance
TGCGCCAGCAGCCGTAGCGGGAGTGGGTACAATGAGCAGTTCTTC | CASSRSGSGYNEQFF | TRBD2 | TRBJ2-1 | TRBV4-3 | few
TGTGCCTGGAGTGTACTTCGGACAGCGAACACTGAAGCTTTCTTT | CAWSVLRTANTEAFF | - | TRBJ1-1 | TRBV30 | once
TGCGCCAGCAGGCCCGGCGGCGGCTCCTACAATGAGCAGTTCTTC | CASRPGGGSYNEQFF | - | TRBJ2-1 | TRBV4-1 | -
TGTGCCAGCAGTTACGGGCACTATGGCTACACCTTC | CASSYGHYGYTF | - | TRBJ1-2 | TRBV6-5 | -
TGTGCCTGGAACCCAGGGGATTCCACTGAAGCTTTCTTT | CAWNPGDSTEAFF | - | TRBJ1-1 | TRBV30 | -
TGTGCCAGCAGCTTGACTAATATAGGCGAGCAGTACTTC | CASSLTNIGEQYF | - | TRBJ2-7 | TRBV7-2 | few
TGTGCCACCAGCAGGCCTACCTACGAGCAGTACTTC | CATSRPTYEQYF | - | TRBJ2-7 | TRBV15 | -
TGTGCCAGCAGTGAGGGACAGGGGGTGGAAAAACTGTTTTTT | CASSEGQGVEKLFF | TRBD1 | TRBJ1-4 | TRBV2 | -
TGCGCCAGCAGCCCTGGGACAGGGGGCTTCTCTTTCGGCTACACCTTC | CASSPGTGGFSFGYTF | TRBD1 | TRBJ1-2 | TRBV5-1 | once
TGTGCCAGTAGTAACACAGGGAATTGGGAGCAGTTCTTC | CASSNTGNWEQFF | - | TRBJ2-1 | TRBV19 | -
TGTGCCAGCAGCCCCTTGGCCCTCTACGAGCAGTACTTC | CASSPLALYEQYF | - | TRBJ2-7 | TRBV7-9 | -
TGTGCCAGCAGCCAGGTGGCAGGGGGAGAGACCCAGTACTTC | CASSQVAGGETQYF | TRBD1 | TRBJ2-5 | TRBV7-9 | once
TGTGCCAGCAGTGAAGAAAGCGTCAGAATCAGACCCTACAATGAGCAGTTCTTC | CASSEESVRIRPYNEQFF | - | TRBJ2-1 | TRBV6-1 | -
TGCAGCGTTGAACAACCAGCGGGAGATCACACCGGGGAGCTGTTTTTT | CSVEQPAGDHTGELFF | TRBD2 | TRBJ2-2 | TRBV29-1 | -
TGCGCCAGCAGCATCGGGACTTATAATGAAAAACTGTTTTTT | CASSIGTYNEKLFF | - | TRBJ1-4 | TRBV5-1 | -
TGCAGCGTGGGGGAGGGGAACTATGGCTACACCTTC | CSVGEGNYGYTF | - | TRBJ1-2 | TRBV29-1 | -
TGTGCCAGTAGTATCGGCGACAGGGTCAATAATTCACCCCTCCACTTT | CASSIGDRVNNSPLHF | TRBD1 | TRBJ1-6 | TRBV19 | -
TGTGCCAGCTCTCAGACACAGGGCCAGGTGAACACTGAAGCTTTCTTT | CASSQTQGQVNTEAFF | - | TRBJ1-1 | TRBV18 | -
TGTGCCAGTAGTTTAGGACAGGGTTGGGCCAAAAACATTCAGTACTTC | CASSLGQGWAKNIQYF | TRBD1 | TRBJ2-4 | TRBV19 | -
TGTGCCAGCTCACCCCAAGCCAACACTGAAGCTTTCTTT | CASSPQANTEAFF | - | TRBJ1-1 | TRBV18 | -
TGTGCCAGCAGCGTAGAAATAGCGGGGGAACCAGATACGCAGTATTTT | CASSVEIAGEPDTQYF | TRBD2 | TRBJ2-3 | TRBV9 | few
TGTGCCAGCAGCCAGGGTCAGGGATACGGTCAGCCCCAGCATTTT | CASSQGQGYGQPQHF | - | TRBJ1-5 | TRBV6-5 | few
TGTGCCAGCAGCTTAAAGACTGGGGGACTAGCGGGATCCTACAATGAGCAGTTCTTC | CASSLKTGGLAGSYNEQFF | TRBD2 | TRBJ2-1 | TRBV7-2 | -
TGTGCCAGCAGCGTAGAACAGGGGACCTACAATGAGCAGTTCTTC | CASSVEQGTYNEQFF | TRBD1 | TRBJ2-1 | TRBV9 | few
TGTGCCATCAGTGATACCGGGACAGGGATAAGCAATCAGCCCCAGCATTTT | CAISDTGTGISNQPQHF | TRBD1 | TRBJ1-5 | TRBV10-3 | -
TGTGCCAGCAGCCACAGGGTTGGGTCTAATGAAAAACTGTTTTTT | CASSHRVGSNEKLFF | - | TRBJ1-4 | TRBV5-6 | -
TGTGCCAGCAGCACCCAACTAGAACATGAGCAGTTCTTC | CASSTQLEHEQFF | - | TRBJ2-1 | TRBV9 | once
TGCGCCAGCAGCCAAGATCTGTTCTTTAGCGGGATAACCCAGTACTTC | CASSQDLFFSGITQYF | TRBD2 | TRBJ2-5 | TRBV4-3 | few
TGTGCCAGCAGTAATCAGATGGCGGGGGGGCGGATCAATGAGCAGTTCTTC | CASSNQMAGGRINEQFF | TRBD2 | TRBJ2-1 | TRBV27 | -
TGTGCCAGCAGCGTAGGGACAGACCAGAGGGCTTTCTTT | CASSVGTDQRAFF | - | TRBJ1-1 | TRBV9 | few
TGTGCCTGGGGTCCACCTGGGACAGCCTACGAGCAGTACTTC | CAWGPPGTAYEQYF | TRBD1 | TRBJ2-7 | TRBV30 | -
TGTGCCAGCAGCCCTGGGTGGGTAGCGGTTGGCACCGGGGAGCTGTTTTTT | CASSPGWVAVGTGELFF | - | TRBJ2-2 | TRBV7-9 | -